The present T cell receptor (beta chain) was sequenced within a study of early T cells in non-severe SARS-CoV-2 infection. Across the study: Bulk RNA isolated from unsorted whole blood underwent sequencing; chains were not paired.

The TCR library protocol attached unique molecular identifiers to the individual cDNA molecules. TCRdb recomputed calls from the 5' RACE reads with MiXCR, one row per CDR3 protein. The sample includes roughly 40,000 distinct CDR3 sequences, 6.1% of them seen just once. Germline trimming cut 5 bases from V and 7 bases from J; bases unmatched to any gene: 2. The CDR3 extends over 14 amino acids. This clonotype was observed at least ten times. This TCR was sampled from an adult who was a healthcare worker with PCR-confirmed SARS-CoV-2 infection or an uninfected control (not recorded which). Sequencing used whole blood. This chain connects TRBV12-3 or TRBV12-4 to TRBJ1-6; 10 bases fit TRBD1. The DNA of the CDR3 is TGTGCCAGCAGTCAGGGACAGGGGAATTCACCCCTCCACTTT. This encodes CASSQGQGNSPLHF.